The entry that follows covers one T cell receptor beta chain sequence. These data come from a study of shared clonotypes between healthy human individuals. The CDR3 is made up of 15 amino acids. Looked up from germline, CDR1 is GTSNPN and CDR2 is SVGIG (reference sequence). J gave up 2 bases and V 3 bases, and 4 bases lay outside the gene matches. Here immunoSEQ multiplex PCR was the method, and the copy in TCRdb shows in-frame clones only, minus some. The data contain fewer than 550,000 clones, nearly 80% of them singletons. The chain has TRBV30 and TRBJ2-1; 10 nucleotides align to TRBD1. The sample comprised PBMCs. The receptor comes from a woman aged 35 to 49 in good health. Some clones in this sample may be carry-over from other donors' samples. This CDR3 is CAWSHGQGAYNEQFF. Here the CDR3 DNA reads TGTGCCTGGAGCCACGGACAGGGGGCCTACAATGAGCAGTTCTTC.